This TCR beta chain was sequenced for a study of T cell responses to AZD1222 COVID-19 vaccine. The germline V and J ends were trimmed by 3 bases and 0 bases, with 6 bases remaining between them. This CDR3 has 13 residues. Second doses were pooled across both intervals (about 4 or about 12 weeks). Repertoires were generated with immunoSEQ multiplex PCR, while TCRdb's copy carries only in-frame clones and drops some. Found here are about 150,000 clones, 90% of them singletons; the top ten hold about 1.6%. Points from the study as a whole: The repertoires were collected only after the peak T cell response. Spike-wide coverage was observed for vaccine-associated CD4 TCRs, with dominant responses at 160-218 and 743-854.

For this clone: Its antigen is not identified.

The sample was peripheral blood, taken 28 days after the second AZD1222 dose. This clonotype originated in an adult who received the AZD1222 COVID-19 vaccine. The V gene is TRBV12-3 or TRBV12-4, the J gene TRBJ2-7; unclear D gene. CDR3 loop: CASSFGFSYEQYF. CDR3 nucleotide sequence: TGTGCCAGCAGTTTCGGATTCTCCTACGAGCAGTACTTC.